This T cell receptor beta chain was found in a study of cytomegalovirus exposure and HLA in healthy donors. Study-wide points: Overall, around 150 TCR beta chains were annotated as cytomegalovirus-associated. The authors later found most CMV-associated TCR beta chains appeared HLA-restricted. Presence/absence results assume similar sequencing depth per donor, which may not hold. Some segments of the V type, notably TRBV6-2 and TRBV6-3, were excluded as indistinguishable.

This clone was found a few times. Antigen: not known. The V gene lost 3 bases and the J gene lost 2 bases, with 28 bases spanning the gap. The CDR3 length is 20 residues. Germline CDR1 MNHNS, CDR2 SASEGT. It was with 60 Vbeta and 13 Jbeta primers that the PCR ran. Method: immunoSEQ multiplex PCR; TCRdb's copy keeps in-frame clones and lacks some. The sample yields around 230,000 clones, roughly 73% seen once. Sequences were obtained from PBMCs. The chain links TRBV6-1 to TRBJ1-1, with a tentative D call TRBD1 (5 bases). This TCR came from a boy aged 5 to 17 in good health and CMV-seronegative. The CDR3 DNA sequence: TGTGCCAGCAGTGACCAACCCTTCGTCTGGCAGGGCCCTTTAAACACTGAAGCTTTCTTT. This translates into CASSDQPFVWQGPLNTEAFF.